One sample yielded the 30 T cell receptor beta chains listed below, sequenced in a study of CD8+ T cells in alopecia areata. After isolation, RNA underwent reverse transcription to generate cDNA as the sequencing template. Profiling relied on immunoSEQ multiplex PCR, and the TCRdb table lists in-frame clones only, not all of them. The sample holds some 170,000 clones, roughly 70% seen once. Here the sequenced sample was CD8+ T cells sorted from blood, taken at week 0. Receptors originate from a human donor with alopecia areata.

The genes are TRBV30 and TRBJ1-1; D is undetermined. CDR1 and CDR2 (germline): GTSNPN, SVGIG (reference sequence). The CDR3 has 13 residues. V shed 2 bases and J shed 5 bases, with 12 bases lying between them. The CDR3 DNA follows: TGTGCCTGGAGTCCAGACGGGATTACTGAAGCTTTCTTT. Translated: CAWSPDGITEAFF.

Remarks on this clone: The same CDR3 can be traced to other DNA sequences in this sample. The CDR3 is CASSLGDTEAFF. The CDR3, as DNA: TGTGCCAGCAGCCTGGGGGACACTGAAGCTTTCTTT. This chain uses TRBV5-6 with TRBJ1-1; weak D call: TRBD1 (5 bases). The germline gives CDR1 SGHDT, CDR2 YYEEEE. Trimming took 4 bases from V and 3 from J, leaving 7 bases between them. The CDR3 extends over 12 amino acids.

The genes are TRBV6-1 and TRBJ1-5; tentatively, D is TRBD1 (5 bases). Germline CDR1 is MNHNS and CDR2 is SASEGT. The length of the CDR3 is 14 residues. V lost 7 bases and J 4 bases, leaving 14 bases between the germline ends. As DNA, the CDR3 is TGTGCCAGCACCCGGGGCATAGTTAATCAGCCCCAGCATTTT. Translated, it gives CASTRGIVNQPQHF.

The sample holds one count of this clone. The rearrangement links TRBV11-2 to TRBJ2-3; 8 bases align to TRBD2. The CDR3 consists of 17 residues. The V and J ends lost 4 bases and 3 bases, in that order; junction bases with no gene match: 12. The germline gives CDR1 SGHAT, CDR2 FQNNGV. The CDR3 coding sequence is TGTGCCAGCAGCTGGGGGAGGGCGGGGGGCACGACAGATACGCAGTATTTT. Its translation is CASSWGRAGGTTDTQYF.

As regards this clone: Other DNA variants within this sample encode the same CDR3. This rearrangement joins TRBV9 to TRBJ2-3; 12 bases fit TRBD2. The germline gives CDR1 SGDLS, CDR2 YYNGEE. CDR3 size: 16 residues. V shed 4 bases, J shed 2 bases, and the junction held 5 bases outside the gene matches. This chain's CDR3 is CASSPLAGGLTDTQYF. CDR3 nucleotide sequence: TGTGCCAGCAGCCCACTAGCGGGGGGCCTCACAGATACGCAGTATTTT.

V is TRBV7-9 and J is TRBJ1-1; D call uncertain. CDR3 length: 13 residues. Trimming pared 1 base from V and 5 bases from J, leaving 8 bases between. Germline V CDR1 and CDR2: SEHNR, FQNEAQ (reference sequence). The CDR3 loop reads CASSLGGKTEAFF. For the CDR3, the DNA is TGTGCCAGCAGCTTAGGCGGGAAAACTGAAGCTTTCTTT.

The chain is built from TRBV9 and TRBJ1-6, with 7 bases fitting TRBD1. Losses at the gene ends were 3 bases for V and 7 bases for J; bases not matched to a gene: 4. Per germline, CDR1 SGDLS and CDR2 YYNGEE. The CDR3 has 14 residues. The chain's CDR3 is CASSEGQTNSPLHF. DNA of the CDR3: TGTGCCAGCAGCGAGGGACAGACAAATTCACCCCTCCACTTT.

The rearrangement joins TRBV12-5 to TRBJ1-1; no reliable D call. There are 12 residues in the CDR3. CDR1 and CDR2 (germline): LGHNT, FRNRAP. The V end was cut by 5 bases, the J end by 2 bases, with 6 bases between. CDR3 protein: CASGPGNTEAFF. The DNA for the CDR3 is TGTGCTAGTGGTCCGGGAAACACTGAAGCTTTCTTT.

The CDR3: CASSPLFGAKNIQYF. The DNA of the CDR3 is TGTGCCAGCAGCCCCCTGTTTGGAGCCAAAAACATTCAGTACTTC. The V and J genes are TRBV7-8 and TRBJ2-4, with unresolved D. CDR3 length equals 15 residues. Trimming left V 5 bases short and J 0 bases short, with 11 bases between. From germline, CDR1 is SGHVS and CDR2 FQNEAQ.

CDR3 coding DNA: TGTGCCAGCAGCCTGGAAACCGGGACAGGGGCATACGAGCAGTACTTC. Translating it yields CASSLETGTGAYEQYF. The chain is built from TRBV4-2 and TRBJ2-7, with 10 bases lining up with TRBD1. Trimming cost V 4 bases and J 4 bases; bases outside gene matches: 10. Looked up from germline, CDR1 is LGHNA and CDR2 is YNFKEQ. This CDR3 has 16 amino acids.

This clone was picked up a small number of times. This chain's CDR3 is CASSLVWGPADTQYF. CDR3 nucleotides: TGTGCCAGCAGCTTAGTCTGGGGGCCGGCAGATACGCAGTATTTT. V and J are TRBV7-2 and TRBJ2-3; a weak D match, TRBD1 (6 bases). CDR1 is SGHTA and CDR2 is FQGNSA in the germline V gene. Trimming stripped 1 base from V and 4 bases from J, with 12 bases between. There are 15 residues in the CDR3.

In this sample, this clone turned up a few times. The V gene is TRBV27, the J gene TRBJ2-7, with D possibly being TRBD1 (5 bases). V gave up 4 bases and J gave up 6 bases, with 13 bases separating them. CDR1 is MNHEY and CDR2 is SMNVEV in the germline V gene (reference sequence). CDR3 size: 13 residues. The CDR3 region has the DNA TGTGCCAGCAGTTGGTCAGGGTTCAGCGAGCAGTACTTC. Encoded protein: CASSWSGFSEQYF.

V gene TRBV7-6 combines with J gene TRBJ2-7; 7 positions agree with TRBD2. The length of the CDR3 is 15 residues. J lost 0 bases, V lost 2 bases, and 4 bases had no gene match. Looked up from germline, CDR1 is SGHVS and CDR2 is FNYEAQ. The CDR3 DNA reads as TGTGCCAGCAGCTTACCGGGCGGGGGCTCCTACGAGCAGTACTTC. Its protein is CASSLPGGGSYEQYF.

This clone was seen only a few times. In nucleotides, the CDR3 is TGTGCCTGGAGTTCGGGACTAGCGGCCTACGAGCAGTACTTC. The encoded protein is CAWSSGLAAYEQYF. The chain has TRBV30 and TRBJ2-7; 11 nucleotides line up with TRBD2. Germline-derived CDR1 and CDR2 are GTSNPN and SVGIG (reference sequence). Trimming cost V 2 bases and J 2 bases; bases outside gene matches: 2. The CDR3 has 14 residues. The whole variable domain, filled in from reference TRBV30 and TRBJ2-7, reads SQTIHQWPATLVQPVGSPLSLECTVEGTSNPNLYWYRQAAGRGLQLLFYSVGIGQISSEVPQNLSASRPQDRQFILSSKKLLLSDSGFYLCAWSSGLAAYEQYFGPGTRLTVT.

This clone was picked up a small number of times. V gene TRBV29-1 combines with J gene TRBJ1-2; D possibly corresponds to TRBD1 (6 bases). The CDR3 consists of 15 residues. Between the trimmed V and J ends, which lost 1 base and 5 bases, there was a span of 17 bases. Germline V gene sequence: CDR1 SQVTM, CDR2 ANQGSEA. The CDR3 nucleotides are TGCAGCGTTGAAGGACCTCTGGACAGAAATTATGGCTACACCTTC. Translation gives CSVEGPLDRNYGYTF.

The chain uses TRBV10-2 and TRBJ2-7, with TRBD1 identical over 7 bases. Germline CDR1 is WSHSY and CDR2 is SAAADI. The length of the CDR3 is 12 residues. The trim removed 6 bases at V and 4 bases at J, leaving 3 bases unmatched. The CDR3 nucleotides are TGCGCCAGCAGCCCGGGACAGTACGAGCAGTACTTC. This codes for CASSPGQYEQYF.

This clone was counted a single time. This sequence joins TRBV2 and TRBJ2-3; 10 bases agree with TRBD2. The CDR3 is 16 amino acids. Trimming cost V 4 bases and J 1 base; bases outside gene matches: 5. CDR1 is SNHLY and CDR2 is FYNNEI in the germline V gene. This chain's CDR3 is CASSVPSGGRTDTQYF. The CDR3 DNA follows: TGTGCCAGCAGTGTTCCTAGCGGGGGCCGCACAGATACGCAGTATTTT.

This sequence joins TRBV27 and TRBJ1-2; weak D call: TRBD1 (5 bases). Germline V CDR1 and CDR2: MNHEY, SMNVEV (reference sequence). The CDR3 length is 16 residues. Deletions cut 5 bases from V and 3 bases from J, with 19 bases between. Here the CDR3 reads CASSPVPGRFYYGYTF. The DNA for the CDR3 is TGTGCCAGCAGTCCAGTACCGGGGCGATTTTACTATGGCTACACCTTC.

The V call is TRBV6-5, the J call TRBJ2-5; D gene uncertain. Germline V lookup: CDR1 MNHEY, CDR2 SVGAGI. The CDR3 is 12 residues long. V was clipped by 5 bases and J by 3 bases, with 7 bases between them. For the CDR3, the DNA is TGTGCCAGCAGTGACGACAAAGAGACCCAGTACTTC. Residues: CASSDDKETQYF.

The CDR3 sequence is CASSPGLAGGHTTDTQYF. The CDR3 region has the DNA TGTGCCAGCAGTCCGGGACTAGCGGGGGGGCATACCACAGATACGCAGTATTTT. The chain carries TRBV2 and TRBJ2-3; 16 nucleotides align to TRBD2. This CDR3 spans 18 amino acids. The ends lost 5 bases at V and 2 bases at J; junction bases unmatched: 7. CDR1 and CDR2 from the germline V gene are SNHLY and FYNNEI. The entire variable domain, with the rest obtained from reference TRBV2 and TRBJ2-3, is as follows: EPEVTQTPSHQVTQMGQEVILRCVPISNHLYFYWYRQILGQKVEFLVSFYNNEISEKSEIFDDQFSVERPDGSNFTLKIRSTKLEDSAMYFCASSPGLAGGHTTDTQYFGPGTRLTVL.

The chain has TRBV30 and TRBJ1-2; no clear D gene. The CDR3 contains 11 residues. The germline V and J ends were trimmed by 1 base and 8 bases, with 8 bases remaining between them. Germline assignment: CDR1 GTSNPN and CDR2 SVGIG (reference sequence). In nucleotides, the CDR3 is TGTGCCTGGAGTGGCGATCGGGGCTACACCTTC. This codes for CAWSGDRGYTF.

The rearrangement joins TRBV29-1 to TRBJ1-1, with TRBD1 as a possible D gene (5 bases). The CDR3 totals 10 residues. Per the germline V gene, CDR1 is SQVTM and CDR2 is ANQGSEA. V lost 4 bases and J lost 7, with 7 bases in between. The CDR3 here is CSVGGSEAFF. The CDR3 nucleotides are TGCAGCGTTGGGGGGAGTGAAGCTTTCTTT. Supplemented by reference TRBV29-1 and TRBJ1-1, the full variable domain reads SAVISQKPSRDICQRGTSLTIQCQVDSQVTMMFWYRQQPGQSLTLIATANQGSEATYESGFVIDKFPISRPNLTFSTLTVSNMSPEDSSIYLCSVGGSEAFFGQGTRLTVV.

The V gene is TRBV2, the J gene TRBJ1-2, with unresolved D. The CDR3 runs 14 residues. Germline V gives CDR1 SNHLY, CDR2 FYNNEI. The germline V and J ends were trimmed by 6 bases and 4 bases, with 15 bases remaining between them. The CDR3 reads CASSDDNLIYGYTF. The DNA of the CDR3 is TGTGCCAGCAGCGACGACAACCTGATCTATGGCTACACCTTC.

The genes are TRBV7-9 and TRBJ2-3, with 8 bases lining up with TRBD1. Germline loops: CDR1 SEHNR, CDR2 FQNEAQ (reference sequence). CDR3 length equals 14 residues. V was clipped by 4 bases and J by 8 bases; unmatched bases: 8. CDR3 sequence: CASSSTTGVRTQYF. The CDR3 DNA follows: TGTGCCAGCAGCTCCACGACAGGGGTTCGTACGCAGTATTTT.

The chain links TRBV15 to TRBJ2-1; weak D call: TRBD2 (7 bases). From germline, CDR1 is LNHNV and CDR2 YYDKDF (reference sequence). CDR3 length: 17 amino acids. The ends were cut back, 4 bases at V and 0 bases at J, with 16 bases in the middle. The CDR3 nucleotides are TGTGCCACCAGCACCTCGAGGGGGGACTACTCCTACAATGAGCAGTTCTTC. Its protein is CATSTSRGDYSYNEQFF.

The chain links TRBV7-2 to TRBJ2-7; 7 nucleotides align to TRBD2. This CDR3 is built from 15 residues. Germline CDR1 is SGHTA and CDR2 is FQGNSA. V shed 1 base and J 5 bases; nucleotides not matched to a gene: 8. CDR3 loop: CASSLDWQGGDEQYF. CDR3 DNA: TGTGCCAGCAGCTTAGATTGGCAGGGAGGGGACGAGCAGTACTTC.

The chain joins TRBV29-1 to TRBJ2-2; the D is unclear. The length of the CDR3 is 13 residues. Germline lookup yields CDR1 SQVTM and CDR2 ANQGSEA. Trimming stripped 5 bases from V and 7 bases from J, with 14 bases between. The CDR3 nucleotides are TGCAGCGTTACTGGGCGCTCAGGCGGGGAGCTGTTTTTT. Its translation: CSVTGRSGGELFF.

This clone was recorded only once. The chain employs TRBV4-1 and TRBJ1-2, with TRBD1 as a possible D gene (6 bases). Germline V gene lookup returns CDR1 MGHRA and CDR2 YSYEKL. Trimming pared 2 bases from V and 0 bases from J, leaving 10 bases between. This CDR3 is 15 amino acids long. The CDR3 reads CASSQPQGANYGYTF. DNA for the CDR3: TGCGCCAGCAGCCAACCACAGGGAGCTAACTATGGCTACACCTTC.

J is TRBJ2-5 and V is TRBV6-5; TRBD1 agrees at 9 bases. Germline trimming cut 5 bases from V and 1 base from J; bases unmatched to any gene: 5. Germline assignment: CDR1 MNHEY and CDR2 SVGAGI. This CDR3 comprises 15 residues. Here the CDR3 reads CASSLTGGSQETQYF. The CDR3 DNA is TGTGCCAGCAGTCTGACAGGGGGGAGCCAAGAGACCCAGTACTTC.

This clone has only one observation. J is TRBJ1-2 and V is TRBV9; the D gene is possibly TRBD1 (6 bases). Germline V CDR1 and CDR2: SGDLS, YYNGEE. Trimming took off 4 bases at V and 3 bases at J, with 13 bases between the two ends. This CDR3 spans 14 amino acids. This CDR3 reads CASSTRDTYYGYTF. The CDR3 nucleotides read TGTGCCAGCAGCACGCGGGACACGTACTATGGCTACACCTTC.